This is a list of T cell receptor beta chains from one sample in a study of T cell responses to AZD1222 COVID-19 vaccine. The table came from immunoSEQ multiplex PCR; TCRdb's copy has only in-frame clones and leaves some out. This table has 80,000 to 100,000 clones, about 90% appearing once. The starting material was peripheral blood, obtained on day 0 of MenACWY control vaccination. The receptors shown here come from an adult in good health. Each CDR3 is given without its conserved first and last residue. Not all rows give a size; the values are once, few, many and, for expanded clones, a class.

j_call	v_call	clone_size	cdr3_aa
TRBJ2-7	TRBV7-8	-	ASSLVGGGQIHYEQY
TRBJ1-2	TRBV10-3	-	AISEFGREANYGYT
TRBJ2-2	TRBV7-2	-	ASSSLGIDYRGELF
TRBJ1-2	TRBV24-1	once	ATSRGQSGYT
TRBJ2-7	TRBV7-9	-	ALQGTAYEQY
TRBJ2-3	TRBV12-3/TRBV12-4	-	ASKKTVDTQY
TRBJ1-2	TRBV28	-	ASSAVPDFNYGYT
TRBJ2-4	TRBV7-2	-	ASSLGRRGVNIQY
TRBJ2-7	TRBV2	-	ASRGTSYEQY
TRBJ1-1	TRBV11-2	-	ASSFGGGTEAF
TRBJ1-4	TRBV19	-	ASSQQGKEKLF
TRBJ1-2	TRBV29-1	-	SVEDFAAGTYGYT
TRBJ2-1	TRBV10-3	-	AISGELAGGYEQF
TRBJ2-1	TRBV3-1/TRBV3-2	-	ASSGLAGFRDEQF
TRBJ1-1	TRBV30	-	AWSVWEAGNTEAF
TRBJ2-2	TRBV5-1	-	ASRYDRATGELF
TRBJ2-7	TRBV5-1	-	ASSLSGGSSYEQY
TRBJ2-1	TRBV4-1	-	ASSQGAGYNEQF
TRBJ2-1	TRBV5-5	-	ASSLRTGGDNEQF
TRBJ1-1	TRBV6-5	-	ASSYQAGGTEAF
TRBJ1-2	TRBV15	-	ATSRDLGTSYGYT
TRBJ2-3	TRBV7-2	-	ASSLAWGQPGNTQY
TRBJ1-3	TRBV28	medium-sized	ASSLASGTAGNTIY
TRBJ1-1	TRBV7-2	-	ASSSDRVFDTEAF
TRBJ2-7	TRBV29-1	-	SVGQGGGVYEQY
TRBJ1-1	TRBV24-1	-	ATSPFRQKSRNTEAF
TRBJ1-1	TRBV5-1	-	ASSLTRQNTEAF
TRBJ1-2	TRBV18	-	ASSPDSGGYGYT
TRBJ2-3	TRBV14	-	ASSQGDRETDTQY
TRBJ2-3	TRBV9	-	ASSSGPHTDTQY
TRBJ1-2	TRBV18	-	ASSPGQDNYGYT
TRBJ2-1	TRBV3-1/TRBV3-2	-	ASSQGWFYNEQF
TRBJ1-1	TRBV3-1/TRBV3-2	-	ASSPMWTVRLAF
TRBJ2-2	TRBV5-4	-	ASHPGGGAAGELF
TRBJ1-2	TRBV19	-	ASSMIQGAETNYGYT
TRBJ1-1	TRBV6-6	-	ASSRPGGTEAF
TRBJ1-1	TRBV19	-	ASSITPRPNTEAF
TRBJ1-6	TRBV7-9	-	ASSTTGGSPSPLH
TRBJ1-5	TRBV6-5	-	ASRDYRDNQPQH
TRBJ2-3	TRBV4-2	-	ASSQERGGPDTQY
TRBJ1-5	TRBV19	-	ASGGQGFGNQPQH
TRBJ1-5	TRBV5-5	-	ASSLADSNQPQH
TRBJ2-5	TRBV5-4	-	ASSLLAGGETQY
TRBJ2-5	TRBV6-6	-	ASSYSGASRETQY
TRBJ1-1	TRBV19	-	ASSISGVPNTEAF
TRBJ1-1	TRBV30	-	AWKQQGIGEAF
TRBJ1-1	TRBV6-6	-	ASSQGVPGTANTEAF
TRBJ1-1	TRBV5-1	-	ASSLGLEGSKNTEAF
TRBJ1-2	TRBV19	few	ASRQGGSNYGYT